This T cell receptor (beta chain) was sequenced for a study of early T cells in non-severe SARS-CoV-2 infection. The wider study: Unsorted whole-blood RNA was sequenced in bulk, leaving chains unpaired.

Individual cDNA molecules carried attached unique molecular identifiers. Each CDR3 protein gets one entry after TCRdb re-called the 5' RACE reads with MiXCR. The profile shows roughly 61,000 distinct CDR3 sequences, 10% to 11% of them singletons. This clonotype has ten or more counts. Its antigen is as yet unknown. Regarding the study as a whole: Matching against VDJdb likely underestimated virus-specific expansions, favoring anti-spike CD8.

Germline loops: CDR1 MNHNY, CDR2 SVGAGI (reference sequence). This CDR3 contains 12 residues. Trimming removed 5 bases from V and 7 bases from J, with 11 bases in between. The sequence came from an adult who was a healthcare worker with PCR-confirmed SARS-CoV-2 infection or an uninfected control (not recorded which). This rearrangement joins TRBV6-6 to TRBJ1-2, with TRBD1 as a possible D gene (6 bases). Source material: whole blood. CDR3 amino acids: CASSPRGSGYTF. The DNA of the CDR3 is TGTGCCAGCAGTCCCAGGGGTTCTGGCTACACCTTC.